This T cell receptor (beta chain) was sequenced during a study of lymphopenia after photon versus proton radiotherapy. Study-wide results and caveats: After lymphocyte nadir, photon-treated repertoires showed oligoclonal expansion, especially CD8+ Temra.

In regard to this clone: Its matching antigen is unknown.

Measured with immunoSEQ multiplex PCR; TCRdb has only the in-frame clones, and not every one. The sample carries some 15,000 clones, 84% recorded once. This specimen was peripheral blood, taken from a patient treated with proton-based radiotherapy. The source of this sequence is a man in his 70s with pancreatic cancer.

CDR3 in DNA: TGTGCCAGCAGAAGGGGACAGGGCGGGGGTCAGCCCCAGCATTTT. Protein: CASRRGQGGGQPQHF. The chain is built from TRBV6-5 and TRBJ1-5, with 9 bases aligning to TRBD1. This CDR3 spans 15 amino acids. CDR1 is MNHEY and CDR2 is SVGAGI in the germline V gene. The junction had 9 bases not matched to a gene; V was cut back by 6 bases and J by 6 bases.